This TCR beta chain was sequenced during a study of blood T cell repertoires in COVID-19 (TCRdb year 2020). In terms of the full investigation: Samples from collaborators originated in the United States, Italy and Spain and spanned both the acute and convalescent phases of COVID-19. The prospective study material was composed of cDNA or gDNA derived from T cells, B-cell-depleted T cells, or PBMCs. Subjects who had been exposed to COVID-19, were actively infected with it, or had recovered from it provided the deeply sampled blood TCRbeta repertoires that made up the dataset. The repertoires were made available in a free public database intended to serve as a resource for research on the immune response to SARS-CoV-2. The samples were drawn from the first 160 participants of the ongoing ImmuneRACE study and from under 1,500 subjects provided by 6 global collaborators. A de-identified subject ID, COVID-19 status, age in years and sex were almost always included in the sample metadata. Where available, HLA class I and class II types were obtained from metadata supplied by the sample provider rather than from assay-based typing.

Including the terminal cysteine and phenylalanine, the CDR3 comprises 13 residues. Kept here is only the CDR3 DNA, which spans 39 bases and is read in frame from base 1. V is pared back by 1 base and J by 4 bases, with 7 bases lying between the germline termini. What the authors observed across the whole study: Clinical and demographic metadata were provided uncurated, with the amount varying by source and participant.

About this clone: Its antigen is currently not known. Base quality data are lacking; no much larger clone is found one base away.

Collaborating institutions collected whole blood in K2EDTA tubes following their own protocols. For TCRbeta analysis, collaborators shipped samples as frozen whole blood, isolated PBMCs, or DNA extracted from either of those sample types. The immunoSEQ Assay, a bias-controlled multiplex PCR, was used to amplify TCRbeta CDR3 regions from genomic DNA. Per the source publication's procedure: The number of nucleated cells in each sample was estimated by amplification of reference gene primers within the assay. Sequence reads were collapsed and filtered to measure the absolute abundance of every unique TCRbeta CDR3 rearrangement. For each sample, productive Simpson clonality was calculated by taking the square root of Simpson's diversity index across productive rearrangements. The source is immuneACCESS, and TCRdb retained only in-frame sequences with V and J called. Part of the clones is not carried over; for the studies checked, unresolved V genes explain less than half of this, and the remainder is unexplained. That table gives V, J and clone size, and the DNA gave D and trimming. This sample lists about 160,000 clones; 86% were detected once. Jointly, the top ten make up under 5% of the sample.

The rearrangement combines TRBV12-3 or TRBV12-4 with TRBJ1-1, with the D gene uncertain. What was sequenced was peripheral blood. The TCR comes from a woman between 65 and 79 years old with acute or convalescent COVID-19. The DNA is TGTGCCAGCAGTTTAGGGGAGGGCACTGAAGCTTTCTTT. Translated, it gives CASSLGEGTEAFF.